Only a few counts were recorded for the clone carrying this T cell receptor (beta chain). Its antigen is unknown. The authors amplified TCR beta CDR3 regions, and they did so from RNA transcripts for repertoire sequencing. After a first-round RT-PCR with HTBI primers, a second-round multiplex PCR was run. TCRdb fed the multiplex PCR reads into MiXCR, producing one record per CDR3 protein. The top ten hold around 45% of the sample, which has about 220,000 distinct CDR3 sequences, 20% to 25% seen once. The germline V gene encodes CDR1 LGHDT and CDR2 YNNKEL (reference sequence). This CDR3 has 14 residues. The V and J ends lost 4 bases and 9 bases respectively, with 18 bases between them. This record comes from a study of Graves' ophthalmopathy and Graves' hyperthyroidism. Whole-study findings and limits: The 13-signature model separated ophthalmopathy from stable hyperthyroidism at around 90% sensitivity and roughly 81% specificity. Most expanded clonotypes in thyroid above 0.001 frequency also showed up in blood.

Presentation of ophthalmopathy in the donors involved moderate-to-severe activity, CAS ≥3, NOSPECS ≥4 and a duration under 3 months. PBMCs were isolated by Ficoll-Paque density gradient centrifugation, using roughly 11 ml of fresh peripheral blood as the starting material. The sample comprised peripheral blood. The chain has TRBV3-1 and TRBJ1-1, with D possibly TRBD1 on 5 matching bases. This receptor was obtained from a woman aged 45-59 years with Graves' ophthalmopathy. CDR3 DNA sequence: TGTGCCAGCAGCCCGGGTCGACAGCTTCGGAAAGCTTTCTTT. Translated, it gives CASSPGRQLRKAFF.